A single sample is the source of the 19 T cell receptor beta chains below, sequenced in a study of CD8 T cells in ankylosing spondylitis. Overall study results and limits: Blood from ankylosing spondylitis patients appeared to carry a characteristic roughly 8-variant TCR beta motif.

For these receptors, no antigen is known. TCRdb redid the calling of the 5' RACE reads with MiXCR, one entry per CDR3 protein. The table lists about 510,000 distinct CDR3 sequences, less than 6% of them singletons. Material for sequencing was blood, either unsorted or a sorted T cell fraction (not recorded which). The origin of the receptors is a male donor with ankylosing spondylitis.

This sequence joins TRBV5-1 and TRBJ2-3, with TRBD1 identical over 11 bases. Germline V gene data show CDR1 as SGHRS and CDR2 as YFSETQ. The CDR3 runs 16 residues. V lost 1 base, J lost 4 bases, and 5 bases stayed unmatched. DNA of the CDR3: TGCGCCAGCAGCTTGAGGGGACAGGGGGGTGCAGATACGCAGTATTTT. This sequence encodes CASSLRGQGGADTQYF.

The chain is built from TRBV7-8 and TRBJ2-7, with D perhaps matching TRBD2 (6 bases). This CDR3 comprises 16 residues. Trimming removed 4 bases from V and 7 bases from J, with 23 bases in between. Germline loops: CDR1 SGHVS, CDR2 FQNEAQ. The DNA of the CDR3 is TGTGCCAGCAGCTCAAATCCGGGACGGGAGCTCAAGGAGCAGTACTTC. This encodes CASSSNPGRELKEQYF.

Ten or more counts support this clonotype. The chain links TRBV7-2 to TRBJ2-4, with D unresolved. CDR3 length: 13 residues. Germline V gene data show CDR1 as SGHTA and CDR2 as FQGNSA. V lost 6 bases and J 4 bases, leaving 10 bases between the germline ends. The CDR3 region is CASSSDPKNIQYF. The CDR3 nucleotides are TGTGCCAGCAGTTCAGACCCTAAAAACATTCAGTACTTC.

This clonotype was detected ten times or more. This chain joins TRBV7-9 and TRBJ2-7, with 8 positions matching TRBD1. Germline lookup yields CDR1 SEHNR and CDR2 FQNEAQ (reference sequence). The junction had 5 bases not matched to a gene; V was cut back by 2 bases and J by 5 bases. CDR3 size: 14 residues. The CDR3 coding sequence is TGTGCCAGCAGCTTATATTCAGGGGGCAACGAGCAGTACTTC. This gives the protein CASSLYSGGNEQYF.

This clonotype was detected ten times or more. V usage is TRBV15 and J usage is TRBJ1-4, with D possibly matching TRBD1 (5 bases). V dropped 1 base and J dropped 8 bases, with 11 bases sitting between them. The V gene's germline CDR1 is LNHNV and CDR2 YYDKDF (reference sequence). The CDR3 spans 14 residues. The CDR3: CATSRVIRDEKLFF. The CDR3 bases are TGTGCCACCAGCAGAGTAATAAGGGACGAAAAACTGTTTTTT.

Regarding this clonotype: One base away lies a much larger clone, so this may be a sequencing read error. The chain has TRBV6-1 and TRBJ1-5, with 10 bases matching TRBD1. This CDR3 has 16 amino acids. V lost 6 bases, J lost 5 bases, and 10 bases stayed unmatched. Germline V gene data show CDR1 as MNHNS and CDR2 as SASEGT. CDR3 sequence: CASSPRQGAGHQPQHF. The CDR3 bases are TGTGCCAGCAGCCCTCGACAGGGGGCGGGGCATCAGCCCCAGCATTTT.

This clonotype was seen at least ten times. The J gene is TRBJ1-6, the V gene TRBV7-9; TRBD1 matches 9 bases. Germline CDR1 reads SEHNR; CDR2 reads FQNEAQ (reference sequence). CDR3 length: 13 residues. V lost 5 bases to trimming and J lost 10 bases; unmatched junction nucleotides: 3. The CDR3, as DNA: TGTGCCAGCAGCCGGGACAGGGTCTCACCCCTCCACTTT. It yields the protein CASSRDRVSPLHF.

Ten or more counts support this clonotype. This CDR3 reads CASSPPDSYEQYF. The CDR3 region has the DNA TGTGCCAGCAGCCCACCGGACAGCTACGAGCAGTACTTC. J is TRBJ2-7 and V is TRBV5-6; TRBD1 is a possible D gene (6 bases). Trimming cost V 4 bases and J 3 bases, with 11 bases left between them. The CDR3 has 13 amino acids. Looked up from germline, CDR1 is SGHDT and CDR2 is YYEEEE.

The table lists this clonotype with many counts. The chain uses TRBV20-1 and TRBJ2-7; no firm D call. V lost 1 base and J 7 bases, leaving 14 bases between the germline ends. Germline V lookup: CDR1 DFQATT, CDR2 SNEGSKA (reference sequence). This CDR3 region has 13 residues. The CDR3 spells CSARAHTVGEQYF. CDR3 bases: TGCAGTGCTAGAGCTCACACCGTGGGGGAGCAGTACTTC.

This clonotype was detected many times. J is TRBJ2-3 and V is TRBV4-3, with D possibly called TRBD1 or TRBD2 (5 bases each). This CDR3 contains 17 residues. CDR1 LGHNA and CDR2 YSLEER come from the germline V gene. With 0 bases removed from V and 6 bases from J, the gap between germline ends came to 19 bases. The CDR3 DNA reads TGCGCCAGCAGCCAAGATCGACTACAGGTAGGGGCCGATACGCAGTATTTT. This translates into CASSQDRLQVGADTQYF.

To note about this clonotype: At one end, the junction sequence differs from germline, possibly due to a read error. The chain links TRBV20-1 to TRBJ2-7, with 9 positions matching TRBD2. The CDR3 length is 17 residues. The germline CDR1 and CDR2 sequences are DFQATT and SNEGSKA (reference sequence). The CDR3 reads CCARALGREGLNPEQYF. CDR3 nucleotide sequence: TGCTGTGCTAGAGCCCTCGGGCGGGAGGGCCTCAATCCCGAGCAGTACTTC.

This clonotype came up many times. The V gene is TRBV5-5, the J gene TRBJ1-2; D gene ambiguous. Per the germline V gene, CDR1 is SGHKS and CDR2 is YYEKEE (reference sequence). The CDR3 is 13 residues long. The V and J ends lost 2 bases and 4 bases respectively, with 9 bases between them. CDR3 in amino acids: CASSLGATYGYTF. CDR3 in DNA: TGTGCCAGCAGCTTAGGCGCAACCTATGGCTACACCTTC.

The table lists this clonotype with many counts. This rearrangement joins TRBV5-1 to TRBJ1-1; D is unresolved. V was pared by 3 bases and J by 1 base, with 7 bases between. The CDR3 totals 13 residues. CDR1 is SGHRS, CDR2 YFSETQ, per germline. CDR3 sequence (DNA): TGCGCCAGCAGCTCCGACGGGAACACTGAAGCTTTCTTT. Protein product: CASSSDGNTEAFF.

This clonotype has at least ten counts. The genes are TRBV7-2 and TRBJ2-1, with TRBD2 identical over 8 bases. The CDR3 length is 13 residues. Germline loops: CDR1 SGHTA, CDR2 FQGNSA. V shed 7 bases and J 10 bases; nucleotides not matched to a gene: 9. CDR3 nucleotides: TGTGCCAGCACCATGGAAGCGGGAGAGGAGCAGTTCTTC. Residues: CASTMEAGEEQFF.

This clonotype is a singleton in its sample. A clone one base away is much larger, so this may be a read error. The gene calls are TRBV18 and TRBJ2-3; TRBD1 is a possible D gene (5 bases). This CDR3 is 15 amino acids long. The germline V gene encodes CDR1 KGHSH and CDR2 LQKENI. V shed 1 base and J shed 6 bases, with 14 bases lying between them. CDR3 bases: TGTGCCAGCTCACCACAGACAGCGACTTTGGATACGCAGTATTTT. Translated, it gives CASSPQTATLDTQYF.

The genes are TRBV20-1 and TRBJ2-1; TRBD1 is a possible D gene (6 bases). V shed 5 bases and J shed 0 bases, with 11 bases lying between them. This CDR3 has 14 amino acids. Per germline, CDR1 DFQATT and CDR2 SNEGSKA (reference sequence). The CDR3 region has the DNA TGCAGTGCTCAAGGGGGTAGCTCCTACAATGAGCAGTTCTTC. Amino acid sequence: CSAQGGSSYNEQFF.

The chain joins TRBV6-1 to TRBJ2-4; maybe TRBD2 (5 bases). The CDR3 has 13 amino acids. V was pared by 6 bases and J by 4 bases, with 10 bases between. Per the germline V gene, CDR1 is MNHNS and CDR2 is SASEGT. Here the CDR3 reads CASRGLRKNIQYF. For the CDR3, the DNA is TGTGCCAGCAGAGGACTCCGAAAAAACATTCAGTACTTC.

This chain uses TRBV6-2 or TRBV6-3 with TRBJ1-5, with 10 bases matching TRBD1. Trimming removed 6 bases from V and 5 bases from J; junction bases left unmatched: 4. The CDR3 has 14 residues. The V gene's germline CDR1 is MNHEY and CDR2 SVGEGT. CDR3: CASSGQGVDQPQHF. The DNA for the CDR3 is TGTGCCAGCAGCGGACAGGGGGTGGATCAGCCCCAGCATTTT.

This clonotype was found many times. The chain carries TRBV6-2 or TRBV6-3 and TRBJ1-1; D is uncertain. V gave up 0 bases and J gave up 4 bases, with 12 bases separating them. CDR1 MNHEY and CDR2 SVGEGT come from the germline V gene. The CDR3 sequence is 15 residues long. The CDR3 reads CASSYSKRAGTEAFF. CDR3 DNA sequence: TGTGCCAGCAGTTACTCGAAGCGGGCGGGCACTGAAGCTTTCTTT.